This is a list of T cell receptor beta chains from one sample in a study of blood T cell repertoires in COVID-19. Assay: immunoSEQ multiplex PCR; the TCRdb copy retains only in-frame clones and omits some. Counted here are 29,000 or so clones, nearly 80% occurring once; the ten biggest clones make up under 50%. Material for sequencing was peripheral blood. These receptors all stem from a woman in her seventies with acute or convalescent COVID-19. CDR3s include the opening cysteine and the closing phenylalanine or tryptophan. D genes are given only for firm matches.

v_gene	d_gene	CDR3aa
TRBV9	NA	CASSGMTEAVNGYTF
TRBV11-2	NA	CASSLAGDAEAFF
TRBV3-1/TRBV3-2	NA	CASSQGWGGADTEAFF
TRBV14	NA	CASSPQRGYNEQFF
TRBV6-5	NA	CARYTTGGELFF
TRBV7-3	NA	CASSLETRTYNEQFF
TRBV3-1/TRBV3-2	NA	CASSHRGLDGRVYEQYF
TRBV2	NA	CASSGSRAGISPLHF
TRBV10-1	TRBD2	CASSESSGGKKTSGSPLKETQYF
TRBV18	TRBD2	CASSTGGAGADTQYF
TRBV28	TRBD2	CASSLTSGRVNEQFF
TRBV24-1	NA	CATSEGARETQYF
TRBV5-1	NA	CASSPGGSYEQYF
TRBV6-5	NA	CASTSSRSYEQYF
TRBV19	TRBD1	CASSRQGADTQYF
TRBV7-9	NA	CASSLGAGRGESYTF
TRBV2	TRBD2	CASSERRGGGETQYF
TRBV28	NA	CASNLIRSYEQYF